The clone carrying this T cell receptor (beta chain) was recorded many times. Its antigen is not known. MiXCR, applied by TCRdb to the 5' RACE reads, yields one record per CDR3 protein. Altogether around 140,000 distinct CDR3 sequences are present, under 7% being singletons, with the ten largest covering more than 0.55%. The sample originates from a study of T cells after yellow fever vaccination. Turning to the study itself: SMART-Seq v4 Ultra Low Input prepared libraries from low-cell fractions.

Germline V gene lookup returns CDR1 MGHDK and CDR2 SYGVNS. The CDR3 totals 14 residues. V was trimmed by 8 bases and J by 7 bases, leaving 20 bases between them. Points from the study as a whole: Some clonotypes were seen in both the CD4 and the CD8 compartments. These made up a small share and likely arose from convergent recombination. Researchers cautioned that FACS-sorted repertoires could harbor abundant clonotypes contaminating from the bulk population. Peaking on day 5 versus 15, the secondary response was faster but weaker.

The receptor's source is a man aged 30 to 39 who received the YFV17D yellow fever vaccine. The J gene is TRBJ2-5, the V gene TRBV25-1; D may be TRBD1 (6 bases). Sequences were derived from CD4+ T cells sorted from PBMCs, sampled 10 days after the yellow fever booster vaccination. The CDR3: CASQLPGAEGTQYF. The CDR3 region has the DNA TGTGCCAGCCAACTTCCAGGGGCCGAAGGGACCCAGTACTTC.